These 26 T cell receptor beta chains came from one sample sequenced in a study of T cell responses to AZD1222 COVID-19 vaccine. The repertoire was sequenced with immunoSEQ multiplex PCR; TCRdb's copy has only in-frame clones and lacks some. There are about 140,000 clones in the sample; 92% occur only once, and roughly 3% lies in the top ten. This material consisted of peripheral blood, taken 28 days after the second AZD1222 dose. The receptors stem from an adult who received the AZD1222 COVID-19 vaccine.

The rearrangement joins TRBV7-2 to TRBJ1-6; D unresolved. V lost 3 bases to trimming and J lost 6 bases, with 12 bases between them. The CDR3 is 15 amino acids. Germline CDR1 SGHTA, CDR2 FQGNSA. CDR3 residues: CASSFDGPPNSPLHF. CDR3 sequence (DNA): TGTGCCAGCAGCTTTGATGGGCCCCCTAATTCACCCCTCCACTTT.

The chain combines TRBV28 with TRBJ1-4; D remains ambiguous. With 5 bases removed from V and 5 bases from J, the gap between germline ends came to 9 bases. The germline V gene has CDR1 MDHEN and CDR2 SYDVKM. The CDR3 is made up of 13 amino acids. CDR3 sequence: CASSPGTNEKLFF. DNA of the CDR3: TGTGCCAGCAGTCCGGGCACAAATGAAAAACTGTTTTTT.

This CDR3 reads CASEDEASGYQPQHF. The CDR3 DNA follows: TGTGCCAGCGAAGACGAAGCAAGTGGGTATCAGCCCCAGCATTTT. The chain links TRBV19 to TRBJ1-5, with D unclear. V lost 9 bases and J 5 bases, leaving 20 bases between the germline ends. The V gene's germline CDR1 is LNHDA and CDR2 SQIVND (reference sequence). The CDR3 length is 15 residues.

V usage is TRBV12-5 and J usage is TRBJ2-2, with D hard to call. CDR1 is LGHNT, CDR2 FRNRAP, per germline. The V end lost 1 base, the J end lost 10 bases, and 7 bases lay between the germline ends. CDR3 length: 12 residues. The chain's CDR3 is CASGLGPEELFF. CDR3 nucleotides: TGTGCTAGTGGTTTGGGGCCCGAGGAGCTGTTTTTT. Together with reference TRBV12-5 and TRBJ2-2, the CDR3 gives the full variable domain: DARVTQTPRHKVTEMGQEVTMRCQPILGHNTVFWYRQTMMQGLELLAYFRNRAPLDDSGMPKDRFSAEMPDATLATLKIQPSEPRDSAVYFCASGLGPEELFFGEGSRLTVL.

This clone appeared a few times. The rearrangement links TRBV9 to TRBJ2-2; unclear D gene. CDR1 is SGDLS and CDR2 is YYNGEE in the germline V gene. The CDR3 runs to 15 residues. Trimming cost V 5 bases and J 4 bases, with 15 bases left between them. The CDR3 region is CASRGTDAVTGELFF. CDR3 bases: TGTGCCAGCAGAGGTACGGACGCCGTCACCGGGGAGCTGTTTTTT. Filled out from reference TRBV9 and TRBJ2-2, the complete variable domain reads DSGVTQTPKHLITATGQRVTLRCSPRSGDLSVYWYQQSLDQGLQFLIQYYNGEERAKGNILERFSAQQFPDLHSELNLSSLELGDSALYFCASRGTDAVTGELFFGEGSRLTVL.

V is TRBV30 and J is TRBJ1-1, with D possibly TRBD1 on 6 matching bases. This CDR3 has 13 residues. The V end lost 5 bases, the J end lost 1 base, and 11 bases lay between the germline ends. The germline gives CDR1 GTSNPN, CDR2 SVGIG (reference sequence). The CDR3 DNA reads TGTGCCTGGGAGACAGGAGCGAACACTGAAGCTTTCTTT. It encodes CAWETGANTEAFF. Complete variable domain (other parts from reference TRBV30 and TRBJ1-1): SQTIHQWPATLVQPVGSPLSLECTVEGTSNPNLYWYRQAAGRGLQLLFYSVGIGQISSEVPQNLSASRPQDRQFILSSKKLLLSDSGFYLCAWETGANTEAFFGQGTRLTVV.

The genes are TRBV28 and TRBJ1-1; D is perhaps TRBD1 (5 bases). Germline V gene lookup returns CDR1 MDHEN and CDR2 SYDVKM. Trimming took off 11 bases at V and 1 base at J, with 20 bases between the two ends. This CDR3 is built from 15 residues. The CDR3 coding sequence is TGTGCCGTAACGGAGTGGAGGGGCCAGAACACTGAAGCTTTCTTT. This sequence encodes CAVTEWRGQNTEAFF.

The V gene is TRBV30, the J gene TRBJ1-2; D remains unclear. The CDR3 contains 13 residues. Germline V gives CDR1 GTSNPN, CDR2 SVGIG (reference sequence). Deletions cut 4 bases from V and 3 bases from J, with 12 bases between. The CDR3 sequence is CAWNPALDYGYTF. The CDR3 coding sequence is TGTGCCTGGAACCCGGCCCTAGACTATGGCTACACCTTC.

The chain recombines TRBV28 with TRBJ2-1, with 14 bases matching TRBD2. V shed 5 bases, J shed 7 bases, and the junction held 19 bases outside the gene matches. This CDR3 is built from 20 residues. Looked up from germline, CDR1 is MDHEN and CDR2 is SYDVKM. CDR3 in DNA: TGTGCCAGCAGTCCACTAAGACTAGCGGGAGGGCTCCGGAAGAGGAATGAGCAGTTCTTC. Translation: CASSPLRLAGGLRKRNEQFF.

This clone was counted once. The rearrangement links TRBV30 to TRBJ1-5; D is unclear. Germline assignment: CDR1 GTSNPN and CDR2 SVGIG (reference sequence). The CDR3 has 15 amino acids. The V end was cut by 4 bases, the J end by 0 bases, with 13 bases between. CDR3 in amino acids: CAWKTSGYSNQPQHF. The CDR3 DNA is TGTGCCTGGAAGACGTCCGGTTATAGCAATCAGCCCCAGCATTTT.

The V call is TRBV7-9, the J call TRBJ2-1, with TRBD2 as a possible D gene (5 bases). This CDR3 comprises 13 residues. V was shortened by 1 base and J by 7 bases, with 8 bases between the two germline ends. The germline V gene encodes CDR1 SEHNR and CDR2 FQNEAQ (reference sequence). The CDR3 sequence is CASSLVLDNEQFF. DNA for the CDR3: TGTGCCAGCAGCTTAGTACTAGATAATGAGCAGTTCTTC.

The sample holds a few counts of this clone. The chain employs TRBV19 and TRBJ2-5, with D perhaps given as TRBD1 or TRBD2 (6 bases each). Trimming removed 0 bases at V and 2 bases at J, with 10 bases between. CDR3 length: 15 amino acids. From germline, CDR1 is LNHDA and CDR2 SQIVND (reference sequence). The CDR3 coding sequence is TGTGCCAGTAGTATAGAGGGGGGCCATCAAGAGACCCAGTACTTC. The encoded protein is CASSIEGGHQETQYF.

This chain uses TRBV3-1 (or the pseudogene TRBV3-2) with TRBJ1-2, with 9 positions matching TRBD1. The V gene's germline CDR1 is LGHDT and CDR2 YNNKEL (reference sequence). Trimming removed 4 bases from V and 0 bases from J; junction bases left unmatched: 15. The CDR3 has 19 amino acids. The CDR3 here is CASSLPYSTGTGPNYGYTF. As DNA, the CDR3 is TGTGCCAGCAGCCTTCCTTATTCTACCGGGACAGGGCCTAACTATGGCTACACCTTC.

This sequence joins TRBV2 and TRBJ2-7; D unresolved. Germline lookup yields CDR1 SNHLY and CDR2 FYNNEI. This CDR3 region has 14 residues. Trimming pared 7 bases from V and 0 bases from J, leaving 13 bases between. Here the CDR3 reads CASKPGPSSYEQYF. As DNA, the CDR3 is TGTGCCAGCAAACCCGGGCCTAGCTCCTACGAGCAGTACTTC.

J is TRBJ1-5 and V is TRBV10-3, with D perhaps matching TRBD1 (5 bases). CDR3 length: 14 residues. V lost 0 bases and J lost 6, with 9 bases in between. Germline V lookup: CDR1 ENHRY, CDR2 SYGVKD. The CDR3 region is CAISESQGGQPQHF. In DNA, the CDR3 is TGTGCCATCAGTGAGTCCCAGGGAGGTCAGCCCCAGCATTTT.

Concerning this clone itself: At one end, the junction sequence differs from germline, possibly due to a read error. The V gene is TRBV7-9, the J gene TRBJ2-2; possibly TRBD1 or TRBD2 for D (6 bases each). Per the germline V gene, CDR1 is SEHNR and CDR2 is FQNEAQ (reference sequence). The length of the CDR3 is 16 residues. The CDR3 nucleotides are TGTGCCAGCAGCTTAGCGACGGGGGCGAACACCGGGGAGCTGTTCTTT. It yields the protein CASSLATGANTGELFF.

The CDR3 reads CSVDAESSYEQYF. CDR3 DNA sequence: TGCAGCGTTGACGCGGAGAGCTCCTACGAGCAGTACTTC. J is TRBJ2-7 and V is TRBV29-1; no definite D call. Per germline, CDR1 SQVTM and CDR2 ANQGSEA. The V and J ends lost 3 bases and 0 bases respectively, with 9 bases between them. This CDR3 region has 13 residues.

The chain has TRBV7-2 and TRBJ1-5; D is uncertain. Germline CDR1 is SGHTA and CDR2 is FQGNSA. Trimming pared 4 bases from V and 3 bases from J, leaving 13 bases between. This CDR3 has 15 amino acids. This CDR3 is CASSSTPNNNQPQHF. The CDR3 DNA follows: TGTGCCAGCAGCTCCACCCCGAACAACAATCAGCCCCAGCATTTT.

This chain uses TRBV24-1 with TRBJ2-5; 7 nucleotides match TRBD2. The CDR3 spans 13 residues. Germline V gene lookup returns CDR1 KGHDR and CDR2 SFDVKD. The V gene end was trimmed by 7 bases and the J gene end by 7 bases; junction bases not matched to a gene: 8. The CDR3 DNA sequence: TGTGCCACCAGGGGAAGCGGGGATGGGACCCAGTACTTC. Translation: CATRGSGDGTQYF.

The chain has TRBV6-6 and TRBJ1-4; D call uncertain. The CDR3 is 15 residues long. Germline CDR1 MNHNY, CDR2 SVGAGI (reference sequence). Trimming stripped 9 bases from V and 0 bases from J, with 14 bases between. The CDR3 reads CASSRGSSTNEKLFF. In nucleotides, the CDR3 is TGTGCCAGTTCACGAGGGTCTTCAACTAATGAAAAACTGTTTTTT.

Only one count was recorded for this clone. V and J are TRBV11-3 and TRBJ2-3; TRBD2 might be the D (6 bases). The CDR3 runs 16 residues. V gave up 0 bases and J gave up 4 bases, with 14 bases separating them. CDR1 SGHNT and CDR2 YENEEA come from the germline V gene. The CDR3 sequence: CASSLDYGSESDTQYF. The DNA for the CDR3 is TGTGCCAGCAGCTTAGATTACGGGAGTGAGTCAGATACGCAGTATTTT.

V usage is TRBV27 and J usage is TRBJ1-5, with a possible D match to TRBD1 (5 bases). Trimming removed 6 bases from V and 11 bases from J, with 17 bases in between. Germline CDR1 and CDR2: MNHEY and SMNVEV (reference sequence). The CDR3 has 13 amino acids. CDR3 sequence (DNA): TGTGCCAGCAGGCATCCCGGTGGGGGGTCCCAGCATTTT. Translating gives CASRHPGGGSQHF.

This clone was seen only a few times. The chain recombines TRBV14 with TRBJ1-1, with D possibly matching TRBD1 (6 bases). The CDR3 is made up of 11 amino acids. Per germline, CDR1 SGHDN and CDR2 FVKESK. V was cut by 6 bases and J by 10 bases, with 12 bases left in between. The CDR3, as DNA: TGTGCCAGCAGAGCGGGGGGCGGAGCTTTCTTT. Residues: CASRAGGGAFF.

This chain links TRBV9 with TRBJ2-6, with 10 nucleotides matching TRBD2. V shed 4 bases, J shed 3 bases, and the junction held 7 bases outside the gene matches. CDR3 length: 17 residues. CDR1 SGDLS and CDR2 YYNGEE come from the germline V gene. For the CDR3, the DNA is TGTGCCAGCAGCCCCCTCGTAGCGGGAGGTGGGGCCAACGTCCTGACTTTC. It encodes CASSPLVAGGGANVLTF. Variable domain in full (rest from reference TRBV9 and TRBJ2-6): DSGVTQTPKHLITATGQRVTLRCSPRSGDLSVYWYQQSLDQGLQFLIQYYNGEERAKGNILERFSAQQFPDLHSELNLSSLELGDSALYFCASSPLVAGGGANVLTFGAGSRLTVL.

The chain carries TRBV2 and TRBJ1-5; D call uncertain. The CDR3 sequence is 14 residues long. Trimming took 4 bases from V and 5 from J, leaving 12 bases between them. The germline CDR1 and CDR2 sequences are SNHLY and FYNNEI. The CDR3 spells CASSAPILHQPQHF. The CDR3 nucleotides read TGTGCCAGCAGTGCACCGATCTTGCATCAGCCCCAGCATTTT.

The rearrangement links TRBV7-2 to TRBJ2-1, with D maybe TRBD1 (5 bases). The germline gives CDR1 SGHTA, CDR2 FQGNSA. This CDR3 has 14 amino acids. Trimming took off 8 bases at V and 9 bases at J, with 20 bases between the two ends. CDR3 DNA sequence: TGTGCCAGCGGCACACTCGGCAATAGGGGTGAGCAGTTCTTC. It yields the protein CASGTLGNRGEQFF.